This TCR beta chain was documented in a study of blood T cell repertoires in COVID-19. Study overall: Researchers got acute and convalescent COVID-19 samples from the United States, Italy and Spain.

Original processing methods: Counts of nucleated cells, estimated from reference gene primer amplification, were obtained. Repertoires were generated with immunoSEQ multiplex PCR, while TCRdb's copy carries only in-frame clones and drops some. That table is the source of V, J and clone size, and D and trimming were worked out from the DNA. Of about 260,000 clones in the sample, around 86% were seen once. The length of the CDR3 is 14 residues. V shed 5 bases and J 7 bases; nucleotides not matched to a gene: 6. CDR1 is LGHDT, CDR2 YNNKEL, per germline (reference sequence). The sample taken for sequencing was peripheral blood. This TCR was sampled from a woman between 35 and 50 years old who had recovered from COVID-19. This chain links TRBV3-1 (or the pseudogene TRBV3-2) with TRBJ2-7; 12 bases fit TRBD1. CDR3 protein: CASSNRDRGQEQYF. CDR3 nucleotides: TGTGCCAGCAGCAACCGGGACAGGGGGCAAGAGCAGTACTTC.